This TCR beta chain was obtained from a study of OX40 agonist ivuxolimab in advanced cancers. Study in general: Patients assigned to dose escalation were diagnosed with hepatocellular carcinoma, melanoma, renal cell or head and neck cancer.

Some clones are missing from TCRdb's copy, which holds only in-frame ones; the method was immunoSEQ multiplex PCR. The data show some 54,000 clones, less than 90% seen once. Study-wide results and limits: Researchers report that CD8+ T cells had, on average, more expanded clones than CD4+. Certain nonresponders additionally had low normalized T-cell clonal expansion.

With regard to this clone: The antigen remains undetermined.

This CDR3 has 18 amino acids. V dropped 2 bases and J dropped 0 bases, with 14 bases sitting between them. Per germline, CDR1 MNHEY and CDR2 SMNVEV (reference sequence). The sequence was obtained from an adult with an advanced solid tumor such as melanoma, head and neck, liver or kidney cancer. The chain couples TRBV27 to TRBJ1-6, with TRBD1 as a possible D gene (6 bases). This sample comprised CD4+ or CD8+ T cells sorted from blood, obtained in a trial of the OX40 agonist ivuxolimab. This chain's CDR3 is CASSLVTGLSSYNSPLHF. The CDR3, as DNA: TGTGCCAGCAGTTTAGTTACAGGGCTCAGCTCCTATAATTCACCCCTCCACTTT.